This T cell receptor (beta chain) was sequenced for a study of beta chain features in type 1 diabetes. Background on the study: In all, approximately 100,000,000 sorted cells from all samples were analyzed. Findings and limits, study-wide: The naive, central memory and Treg TCRB repertoires showed an apparent similarity that was greater among patients than among healthy donors.

This clone was picked up a small number of times. Antigen specificity is unknown. Germline V gene data show CDR1 as SGHRS and CDR2 as YFSETQ. The V end was cut by 0 bases, the J end by 5 bases, with 8 bases between. The CDR3 has 13 amino acids. Using CD45RO/CCR7/CD25/CD127/CD95/CD27, CD4+ naive, central memory, regulatory and stem cell-like memory cells were sorted. All of the isolated RNA was reverse transcribed, so expressed TCRB transcripts were sequenced. Measured with immunoSEQ multiplex PCR; TCRdb has only the in-frame clones, and not every one. The sample shows approximately 400,000 clones, about 15% of them seen only once.

The sequenced sample was naive CD4+ T cells from blood. The sequence was collected from a young woman in good health. The V call is TRBV5-1, the J call TRBJ1-1; D call uncertain. CDR3 residues: CASSLEPRTEAFF. CDR3 DNA: TGCGCCAGCAGCTTGGAGCCGCGGACTGAAGCTTTCTTT. Together with reference TRBV5-1 and TRBJ1-1, the CDR3 gives the full variable domain: KAGVTQTPRYLIKTRGQQVTLSCSPISGHRSVSWYQQTPGQGLQFLFEYFSETQRNKGNFPGRFSGRQFSNSRSEMNVSTLELGDSALYLCASSLEPRTEAFFGQGTRLTVV.